This T cell receptor (beta chain) was observed in a study of shared clonotypes between healthy human individuals. The CDR3 consists of 14 residues. Germline values: CDR1 LNHDA, CDR2 SQIVND (reference sequence). At the deep level, the assay was run. Using ten immunoSEQ deep assay plates, investigators sequenced unsorted PBMC DNA. Clones were read by immunoSEQ multiplex PCR, and TCRdb kept only the in-frame ones, dropping some. The data show approximately 510,000 clones, approximately 85% seen once. Regarding the study as a whole: A limitation of the genetic and exposure-history diversity represented arose from few donors.

This clone has a count of ten or more. Its antigen is unidentified. Germline is not matched at one junction end, which may reflect a read error. The receptor was derived from a woman aged 40 to 50 in good health. Some clones in this sample may be carry-over from other donors' samples. The chain carries TRBV19 and TRBJ2-1, with 7 bases matching TRBD2. The specimen sequenced was PBMCs. CDR3: CASSPPLADHEQFF. The CDR3 bases are TGTGCCAGTAGTCCGCCTCTAGCGGATCATGAACAGTTCTTC.